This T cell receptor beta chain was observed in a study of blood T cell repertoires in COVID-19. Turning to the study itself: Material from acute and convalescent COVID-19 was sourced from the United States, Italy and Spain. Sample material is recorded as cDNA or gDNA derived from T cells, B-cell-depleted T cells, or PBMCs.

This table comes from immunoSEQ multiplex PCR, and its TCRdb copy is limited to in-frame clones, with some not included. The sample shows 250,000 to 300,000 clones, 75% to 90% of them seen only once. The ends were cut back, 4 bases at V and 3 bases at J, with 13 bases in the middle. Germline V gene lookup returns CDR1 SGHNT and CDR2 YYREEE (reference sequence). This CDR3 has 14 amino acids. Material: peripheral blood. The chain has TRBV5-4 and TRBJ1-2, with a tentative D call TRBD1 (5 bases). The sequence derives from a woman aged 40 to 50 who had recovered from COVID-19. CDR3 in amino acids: CASSQPGRDYGYTF. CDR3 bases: TGTGCCAGCAGCCAGCCAGGGCGAGACTATGGCTACACCTTC. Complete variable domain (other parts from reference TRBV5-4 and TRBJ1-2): ETGVTQSPTHLIKTRGQQVTLRCSSQSGHNTVSWYQQALGQGPQFIFQYYREEENGRGNFPPRFSGLQFPNYSSELNVNALELDDSALYLCASSQPGRDYGYTFGSGTRLTVV.